These 18 T cell receptor beta chains originate from one sample sequenced in a study of blood T cell repertoires in COVID-19. TCRdb's copy holds only in-frame clones and misses some; the assay was immunoSEQ multiplex PCR. The sample carries 150,000 to 200,000 clones, 65% to 90% recorded once. The sequencing input was peripheral blood. These TCRs come from a man aged 55 to 70 with acute or convalescent COVID-19.

There are a few counts of this clone. This chain joins TRBV28 and TRBJ1-2; 7 bases are shared with TRBD1. The CDR3 has 14 amino acids. V dropped 6 bases and J dropped 10; count of bases not matched to a gene: 14. Germline V gene lookup returns CDR1 MDHEN and CDR2 SYDVKM. The CDR3 sequence is CASRNTGTVWTYTF. The CDR3, as DNA: TGTGCCAGCAGAAATACCGGGACAGTTTGGACCTACACCTTC.

The chain links TRBV29-1 to TRBJ2-3; a possible D gene is TRBD1 (6 bases). Between the trimmed V and J ends, which lost 7 bases and 3 bases, there was a span of 14 bases. Germline V CDR1 and CDR2: SQVTM, ANQGSEA. The CDR3 is 13 amino acids. The CDR3 region has the DNA TGCAGCGACCTTCAGGGGTGGACAGATACGCAGTATTTT. Translation: CSDLQGWTDTQYF.

A note on this clone: Other DNA variants within this sample encode the same CDR3. The J gene is TRBJ2-7, the V gene TRBV6-5, with 10 bases lining up with TRBD1. J was trimmed by 3 bases and V by 2 bases; bases with no gene match: 1. Per germline, CDR1 MNHEY and CDR2 SVGAGI. This CDR3 has 14 residues. The chain's CDR3 is CASSYRTGGYEQYF. CDR3 DNA sequence: TGTGCCAGCAGTTACAGGACAGGGGGCTACGAGCAGTACTTC.

The chain combines TRBV9 with TRBJ2-2; D may be TRBD2 (6 bases). The germline CDR1 and CDR2 sequences are SGDLS and YYNGEE. Between the trimmed V and J ends, which lost 4 bases and 6 bases, there was a span of 19 bases. CDR3 length equals 16 residues. This chain's CDR3 is CASSPRAGPPPGELFF. In DNA form, the CDR3 reads TGTGCCAGCAGCCCTCGAGCGGGTCCCCCCCCCGGGGAGCTGTTTTTT.

This chain joins TRBV7-7 and TRBJ2-1, with D perhaps TRBD2 (5 bases). Germline values: CDR1 SSHAT, CDR2 FNYEAQ (reference sequence). The length of the CDR3 is 15 residues. V was shortened by 4 bases and J by 0 bases, with 10 bases between the two germline ends. The CDR3 region is CASSSTRDSYNEQFF. The CDR3 DNA sequence: TGTGCCAGCAGCTCCACTCGGGACTCCTACAATGAGCAGTTCTTC.

The chain recombines TRBV19 with TRBJ2-7; 7 bases map to TRBD1. J was trimmed by 5 bases and V by 5 bases; bases with no gene match: 12. Germline V gene sequence: CDR1 LNHDA, CDR2 SQIVND (reference sequence). CDR3 length: 15 amino acids. The DNA of the CDR3 is TGTGCCAGTAGTCCGACCGACAGGGCCCTTGACGAGCAGTACTTC. This sequence encodes CASSPTDRALDEQYF. The entire variable domain, with the rest obtained from reference TRBV19 and TRBJ2-7, is as follows: DGGITQSPKYLFRKEGQNVTLSCEQNLNHDAMYWYRQDPGQGLRLIYYSQIVNDFQKGDIAEGYSVSREKKESFPLTVTSAQKNPTAFYLCASSPTDRALDEQYFGPGTRLTVT.

This chain links TRBV19 with TRBJ1-1, with D possibly TRBD1 on 5 matching bases. The CDR3 totals 13 residues. V was trimmed by 6 bases and J by 6 bases, leaving 14 bases between them. Germline CDR1 is LNHDA and CDR2 is SQIVND (reference sequence). The CDR3 DNA reads TGTGCCAGTAGCAACAGGCTTTCGCCTGAAGCTTTCTTT. Its translation is CASSNRLSPEAFF.

The CDR3 nucleotides read TGCGCCAGCAGCTTGGCCGCCGGGAGGGTCTTGGATGAGCAGTTCTTC. Its protein is CASSLAAGRVLDEQFF. The V gene is TRBV5-1, the J gene TRBJ2-1; TRBD2 agrees at 8 bases. The V gene's germline CDR1 is SGHRS and CDR2 YFSETQ. V was pared by 0 bases and J by 8 bases, with 10 bases of the junction left unmatched. The CDR3 covers 16 residues.

This chain uses TRBV28 with TRBJ2-2, with D unclear. The CDR3 loop spans 13 amino acids. Per germline, CDR1 MDHEN and CDR2 SYDVKM. Trimming took 7 bases from V and 4 from J, leaving 10 bases between them. CDR3 DNA sequence: TGTGCCAGCATCTGGAGCGTCACCGGGGAGCTGTTTTTT. Protein product: CASIWSVTGELFF.

The chain combines TRBV2 with TRBJ2-3; 11 positions match TRBD2. Germline lookup yields CDR1 SNHLY and CDR2 FYNNEI. This CDR3 spans 20 amino acids. J lost 3 bases, V lost 3 bases, and 17 bases had no gene match. The CDR3 coding sequence is TGTGCCAGCAGTGAGAGACAACTAGCGGGAGAGATGACGGGAACAGATACGCAGTATTTT. This encodes CASSERQLAGEMTGTDTQYF.

V is TRBV11-3 and J is TRBJ2-1, with a possible D match to TRBD2 (6 bases). From germline, CDR1 is SGHNT and CDR2 YENEEA. CDR3 length equals 15 residues. Trimming pared 5 bases from V and 8 bases from J, leaving 19 bases between. This chain's CDR3 is CASSRASGSFHEQFF. The CDR3 DNA is TGTGCCAGCAGCCGGGCGAGCGGGTCCTTCCATGAGCAGTTCTTC.

The CDR3 protein is CAPIRADTQYF. The DNA of the CDR3 is TGTGCCCCCATACGGGCAGATACGCAGTATTTT. The chain has TRBV30 and TRBJ2-3; no firm D call. The V and J ends lost 8 bases and 4 bases respectively, with 10 bases between them. The V gene's germline CDR1 is GTSNPN and CDR2 SVGIG (reference sequence). The CDR3 spans 11 residues. The whole variable domain, filled in from reference TRBV30 and TRBJ2-3, reads SQTIHQWPATLVQPVGSPLSLECTVEGTSNPNLYWYRQAAGRGLQLLFYSVGIGQISSEVPQNLSASRPQDRQFILSSKKLLLSDSGFYLCAPIRADTQYFGPGTRLTVL.

V usage is TRBV7-2 and J usage is TRBJ2-5; 12 bases are shared with TRBD2. CDR1 and CDR2 from the germline V gene are SGHTA and FQGNSA. V gave up 5 bases and J gave up 2 bases; unmatched junction bases: 15. This CDR3 contains 19 residues. The CDR3 here is CASSTSTGLAGQGQETQYF. As DNA, the CDR3 is TGTGCCAGCAGCACCTCCACTGGACTAGCGGGGCAGGGGCAAGAGACCCAGTACTTC.

The chain employs TRBV28 and TRBJ1-2; D remains ambiguous. In germline, CDR1 is MDHEN, CDR2 SYDVKM. The V gene lost 7 bases and the J gene lost 2 bases, with 11 bases spanning the gap. The CDR3 is 13 residues long. The CDR3 region has the DNA TGTGCCAGCATAGGCGGCAGCAACTATGGCTACACCTTC. It is translated as CASIGGSNYGYTF.

The V gene is TRBV27, the J gene TRBJ2-6; no clear D gene. Trimming took 2 bases from V and 4 from J, leaving 9 bases between them. CDR1 and CDR2 (germline): MNHEY, SMNVEV (reference sequence). The CDR3 has 15 amino acids. CDR3 in amino acids: CASSLIGSGANVLTF. CDR3 bases: TGTGCCAGCAGTTTAATCGGGTCCGGGGCCAACGTCCTGACTTTC. Full variable domain (rest looked up from reference TRBV27 and TRBJ2-6): EAQVTQNPRYLITVTGKKLTVTCSQNMNHEYMSWYRQDPGLGLRQIYYSMNVEVTDKGDVPEGYKVSRKEKRNFPLILESPSPNQTSLYFCASSLIGSGANVLTFGAGSRLTVL.

This clone was recorded once. The genes are TRBV28 and TRBJ1-4; 7 nucleotides align to TRBD1. V shed 6 bases, J shed 2 bases, and the junction held 9 bases outside the gene matches. This CDR3 is 16 amino acids long. Germline V lookup: CDR1 MDHEN, CDR2 SYDVKM. CDR3 DNA: TGTGCCAGCAGCACCGGGACAGAGGGCACTAATGAAAAACTGTTTTTT. It yields the protein CASSTGTEGTNEKLFF.

The chain joins TRBV29-1 to TRBJ1-2; 7 bases fit TRBD1. The CDR3 spans 13 residues. V shed 7 bases and J 4 bases; nucleotides not matched to a gene: 9. The V gene's germline CDR1 is SQVTM and CDR2 ANQGSEA. DNA of the CDR3: TGCAGCGCGACACAGGGGAAAGGCTATGGCTACACCTTC. It encodes CSATQGKGYGYTF.

The rearrangement links TRBV6-6 to TRBJ1-3; D possibly corresponds to TRBD1 (6 bases). V dropped 7 bases and J dropped 2 bases, with 12 bases sitting between them. The germline CDR1 and CDR2 sequences are MNHNY and SVGAGI (reference sequence). The length of the CDR3 is 14 residues. The DNA of the CDR3 is TGTGCCAGCACCAAGGGGGGGACTGGAAACACCATATATTTT. Protein: CASTKGGTGNTIYF.